Following are 18 T cell receptor beta chains from one sample sequenced in a study of graft-versus-host responses after intestinal transplantation. TCRdb's table, derived via immunoSEQ multiplex PCR, lists solely in-frame clones and lacks some. The sample consists of about 90,000 clones, 80% to 95% of them appearing once. These receptors' targets are unknown. Specimen: unstimulated CD4+ T cells sorted from spleen or lymph node cells, collected before transplant. These receptors were collected from a human donor who was the organ donor for an intestinal transplant.

J is TRBJ1-2 and V is TRBV9; the match to TRBD1 covers 7 bases. After removal of 0 bases from V and 5 bases from J, the junction contained 7 bases not matched to a gene. The CDR3 spans 15 residues. Germline V gene data show CDR1 as SGDLS and CDR2 as YYNGEE. The CDR3 DNA sequence: TGTGCCAGCAGCGTAGCCCCTGGACAGGCGTATGGCTACACCTTC. Translated: CASSVAPGQAYGYTF.

The rearrangement joins TRBV10-2 to TRBJ2-3, with D hard to call. The CDR3 is 16 amino acids. Germline CDR1 reads WSHSY; CDR2 reads SAAADI. Trimming removed 0 bases from V and 0 bases from J, with 10 bases in between. The CDR3 here is CASSESLVTSTDTQYF. As DNA, the CDR3 is TGCGCCAGCAGTGAGTCTTTGGTCACTAGCACAGATACGCAGTATTTT.

The V call is TRBV2, the J call TRBJ2-1; D not certain. V lost 6 bases to trimming and J lost 2 bases, with 5 bases between them. This CDR3 region has 12 residues. Germline CDR1 and CDR2: SNHLY and FYNNEI. CDR3 DNA sequence: TGTGCCAGCAGCGGTACCTACAATGAGCAGTTCTTC. Encoded protein: CASSGTYNEQFF.

The chain uses TRBV5-1 and TRBJ2-2; D is perhaps TRBD1 (5 bases). This CDR3 has 16 residues. Germline V lookup: CDR1 SGHRS, CDR2 YFSETQ. V gave up 1 base and J gave up 0 bases, with 10 bases separating them. CDR3 sequence: CASSLRQTANTGELFF. CDR3 coding DNA: TGCGCCAGCAGCTTGCGACAGACCGCGAACACCGGGGAGCTGTTTTTT.

The rearrangement joins TRBV5-4 to TRBJ2-1; TRBD2 agrees at 14 bases. The germline CDR1 and CDR2 sequences are SGHNT and YYREEE (reference sequence). This CDR3 has 17 residues. The junction had 9 bases not matched to a gene; V was cut back by 4 bases and J by 6 bases. The DNA of the CDR3 is TGTGCCAGCAGCCGGGGACTAGCGGGGGCACTAACCAATGAGCAGTTCTTC. Its protein product is CASSRGLAGALTNEQFF.

The rearrangement joins TRBV28 to TRBJ2-7, with no clear D. Germline lookup yields CDR1 MDHEN and CDR2 SYDVKM. The germline V and J ends were trimmed by 2 bases and 3 bases, with 5 bases remaining between them. CDR3 length: 12 residues. The CDR3 protein is CASSLRVYEQYF. CDR3 coding DNA: TGTGCCAGCAGTTTACGTGTCTACGAGCAGTACTTC.

V gene TRBV4-1 combines with J gene TRBJ2-3, with 9 nucleotides matching TRBD2. This CDR3 comprises 19 residues. The trim removed 1 base at V and 4 bases at J, leaving 15 bases unmatched. Germline CDR1 and CDR2: MGHRA and YSYEKL. The CDR3 region is CASSQAPPIAGDEADTQYF. As DNA, the CDR3 is TGCGCCAGCAGCCAAGCCCCCCCTATAGCGGGAGACGAGGCAGATACGCAGTATTTT.

V and J are TRBV18 and TRBJ1-4; D is unresolved. Per germline, CDR1 KGHSH and CDR2 LQKENI. The CDR3 runs 15 residues. Trimming left V 2 bases short and J 0 bases short, with 7 bases between. CDR3 in DNA: TGTGCCAGCTCACCAGACGGGGCAACTAATGAAAAACTGTTTTTT. It yields the protein CASSPDGATNEKLFF.

V and J are TRBV28 and TRBJ2-1, with 9 bases lining up with TRBD1. The V and J ends lost 8 bases and 5 bases, in that order; junction bases with no gene match: 7. The CDR3 extends over 14 amino acids. Germline V gene data show CDR1 as MDHEN and CDR2 as SYDVKM. CDR3 nucleotides: TGTGCCAGCGGGACACAGGGGGCTAACAATGAGCAGTTCTTC. Its protein is CASGTQGANNEQFF.

The chain employs TRBV19 and TRBJ2-2, with D maybe TRBD2 (5 bases). V dropped 4 bases and J dropped 3 bases, with 12 bases sitting between them. The CDR3 sequence is 15 residues long. Germline CDR1 LNHDA, CDR2 SQIVND (reference sequence). The CDR3 coding sequence is TGTGCCAGTAGTAGCTTTAGGGAGTACACCGGGGAGCTGTTTTTT. The encoded protein is CASSSFREYTGELFF.

This clone was counted once. The chain joins TRBV10-2 to TRBJ2-7; D gene uncertain. The germline V gene encodes CDR1 WSHSY and CDR2 SAAADI. There are 12 residues in the CDR3. Trimming left V 5 bases short and J 0 bases short, with 5 bases between. The CDR3 bases are TGCGCCAGCAGTCCGAGCTCCTACGAGCAGTACTTC. Protein product: CASSPSSYEQYF.

The chain is built from TRBV11-2 and TRBJ1-1, with TRBD1 as a possible D gene (6 bases). V was trimmed by 3 bases and J by 4 bases, leaving 18 bases between them. The CDR3 runs to 16 residues. The germline CDR1 and CDR2 sequences are SGHAT and FQNNGV. CDR3 nucleotides: TGTGCCAGCAGCTTTACGGCAGGGGCTCCGGCCACTGAAGCTTTCTTT. It encodes CASSFTAGAPATEAFF.

The V call is TRBV7-2, the J call TRBJ2-7, with 10 bases aligning to TRBD2. Germline V gene lookup returns CDR1 SGHTA and CDR2 FQGNSA. The V segment lost 1 base and the J segment 2 bases; nucleotides outside the gene matches: 5. The CDR3 has 16 amino acids. CDR3: CASSLGGTSVTYEQYF. The CDR3 region has the DNA TGTGCCAGCAGCTTAGGGGGGACTAGCGTGACCTACGAGCAGTACTTC.

V gene TRBV6-4 combines with J gene TRBJ2-7; 9 bases align to TRBD1. This CDR3 spans 14 amino acids. The germline V gene encodes CDR1 MRHNA and CDR2 SNTAGT. J gave up 4 bases and V 2 bases, and 3 bases lay outside the gene matches. The CDR3 DNA is TGTGCCAGCAGTGACGGGACAGGGTTTTACGAGCAGTACTTC. Encoded protein: CASSDGTGFYEQYF.

The J gene is TRBJ1-1, the V gene TRBV7-9; 10 bases match TRBD1. Germline CDR1 and CDR2: SEHNR and FQNEAQ (reference sequence). V lost 5 bases to trimming and J lost 7 bases; unmatched junction nucleotides: 13. The CDR3 has 16 residues. CDR3 nucleotide sequence: TGTGCCAGCAGCACGACAGGGGGCGGTACTTTCCTTGAAGCTTTCTTT. As protein: CASSTTGGGTFLEAFF.

The chain joins TRBV7-8 to TRBJ2-3, with a tentative D call TRBD2 (5 bases). The CDR3 extends over 12 amino acids. Germline CDR1 reads SGHVS; CDR2 reads FQNEAQ. V gave up 1 base and J gave up 10 bases, with 9 bases separating them. The CDR3 here is CASSLVTRAQYF. DNA of the CDR3: TGTGCCAGCAGCTTAGTTACTAGGGCGCAGTATTTT.

The chain carries TRBV6-1 and TRBJ2-3; TRBD2 matches 9 bases. Germline CDR1 is MNHNS and CDR2 is SASEGT. The CDR3 length is 17 residues. J was trimmed by 2 bases and V by 2 bases; bases with no gene match: 8. The CDR3 DNA reads as TGTGCCAGCAGTGAACATAGGGCGGGAGGGACCACAGATACGCAGTATTTT. Translating gives CASSEHRAGGTTDTQYF.

The chain joins TRBV15 to TRBJ2-2, with 8 positions matching TRBD2. The V segment lost 1 base and the J segment 6 bases; nucleotides outside the gene matches: 7. The CDR3 contains 16 residues. Germline V CDR1 and CDR2: LNHNV, YYDKDF (reference sequence). CDR3 region: CATSRAGGAGSGELFF. CDR3 sequence (DNA): TGTGCCACCAGCAGAGCCGGGGGGGCCGGGTCCGGGGAGCTGTTTTTT.